Here is one T cell receptor (beta chain) with its context. Germline V CDR1 and CDR2: MNHNS, SASEGT. The CDR3 contains 16 residues. Trimming at V came to 3 bases and at J to 9 bases, leaving 12 bases not matched to a gene. This specimen comes from a study of T cell changes during pregnancy in multiple sclerosis. Libraries were prepared by immunoSEQ multiplex PCR; TCRdb keeps only in-frame clonotypes and omits some of them. The sample gives some 40,000 clones, around 93% of which show up once; less than 0.5% is in the top ten. V and J are TRBV6-1 and TRBJ2-1, with TRBD1 matching over 9 bases. This clonotype originated in a female donor in good health, enrolled as a control in a pregnancy study. The sequencing here drew on CD4+ T cells from peripheral blood mononuclear cells, taken in the third trimester of pregnancy. CDR3: CASSERGDREEIEQFF. The CDR3 DNA reads as TGTGCCAGCAGTGAGAGGGGGGACAGGGAGGAAATTGAGCAGTTCTTC.